This T cell receptor (beta chain) was sequenced for a study of OX40 agonist ivuxolimab in advanced cancers. Regarding the research as a whole: Ivuxolimab was a fully human IgG2 agonistic monoclonal antibody targeting the costimulatory receptor OX40 (CD134). Prior anti-PD-1, anti-PD-L1 or anti-CTLA-4 therapy was permitted, and 30% to 50% of dose-escalation patients had received checkpoint inhibitors. The paper describes the monotherapy dose-escalation part (N ≈ 50 patients) of the phase I trial of ivuxolimab. Intravenous ivuxolimab was administered to patients every 2 weeks at six dose levels: 0.01, 0.1, 0.3, 1.5, 3 and 10 mg/kg. Of the approximately 50 patients in dose escalation, about 20 had hepatocellular carcinoma, roughly 15 had melanoma, 9 had renal cell carcinoma and 9 had head and neck cancer. Three dose-escalation patients achieved partial responses, one with hepatocellular carcinoma and two with cutaneous melanoma. Peripheral TCRbeta sequencing aimed to test whether ivuxolimab altered TCR sequence diversity and caused clonal T-cell expansion. The dose-escalation cohort was 80% to 90% male with a mean age of about 54 years, ranging from roughly 23 to 90.

Patients with a history of autoimmune disease or receiving systemic immunosuppression were excluded from the trial. In every dose cohort, peripheral blood was drawn for TCR sequencing at baseline, cycle 4 day 1, and cycle 7 day 1. The samples were drawn from a first-in-human, open-label, multicenter phase I dose-escalation trial of ivuxolimab. Adults with locally advanced or metastatic melanoma, renal cell carcinoma, hepatocellular carcinoma or head and neck squamous cell carcinoma were enrolled in the trial. Before TCR sequencing, CD4+ T cells and CD8+ T cells from peripheral blood were sorted into separate populations. Inclusive of the bounding cysteine and phenylalanine, the CDR3 is 15 residues long. Left in the record is the CDR3 DNA by itself, 45 bases read in frame from the first base. Relative to germline, V is missing 3 bases and J is missing 0 bases, with 2 bases of the junction outside any gene match. CDR1 and CDR2 (SGHTS, YDEGEE) derive from the germline V gene.

Concerning this clone: The antigen it recognizes is unknown. The input lacks base qualities; no much larger clone sits a single base away.

Broader findings and caveats from the paper: Low levels of normalized T-cell clonal expansion were also seen in some patients who did not respond. Clonal expansion of both CD4+ and CD8+ blood T cells was observed from baseline to week 6 at doses 0.1 to 3.0 mg/kg. The antigen specificity of the peripheral T cells that underwent clonal expansion was not determined. On average, CD8+ T cells showed more expanded clones than CD4+ T cells after ivuxolimab. In partial responders in the 0.1-3.0 mg/kg groups, normalized peripheral clonal expansion was found to be among the lowest, especially among CD8+ T cells.

Genomic DNA was isolated from the sorted cells so that the TCRbeta CDR3 region could be sequenced. The immunoSEQ Assay was used to sequence the TCRbeta CDR3 regions. Here the immuneACCESS table is served through TCRdb, limited to in-frame sequences with V and J called. Missing clones are a known gap in these copies; in checked studies unresolved V genes cover under half, and the rest lacks a known reason. The sample yields fewer than 65,000 clones; 75% to 90% were counted once. The top ten clonotypes cover more than 0.9% of the sample. This receptor chain uses TRBV5-8 and TRBJ2-2, with 7 junctional bases fitting TRBD1. Sequencing was performed on CD4+ or CD8+ T cells sorted from blood, taken in a trial of the OX40 agonist ivuxolimab. The receptor was derived from an adult with an advanced solid tumor such as melanoma, head and neck, liver or kidney cancer. The DNA is TGTGCCAGCAGCTACGGGACAGCGAACACCGGGGAGCTGTTTTTT. Translated, this is CASSYGTANTGELFF.